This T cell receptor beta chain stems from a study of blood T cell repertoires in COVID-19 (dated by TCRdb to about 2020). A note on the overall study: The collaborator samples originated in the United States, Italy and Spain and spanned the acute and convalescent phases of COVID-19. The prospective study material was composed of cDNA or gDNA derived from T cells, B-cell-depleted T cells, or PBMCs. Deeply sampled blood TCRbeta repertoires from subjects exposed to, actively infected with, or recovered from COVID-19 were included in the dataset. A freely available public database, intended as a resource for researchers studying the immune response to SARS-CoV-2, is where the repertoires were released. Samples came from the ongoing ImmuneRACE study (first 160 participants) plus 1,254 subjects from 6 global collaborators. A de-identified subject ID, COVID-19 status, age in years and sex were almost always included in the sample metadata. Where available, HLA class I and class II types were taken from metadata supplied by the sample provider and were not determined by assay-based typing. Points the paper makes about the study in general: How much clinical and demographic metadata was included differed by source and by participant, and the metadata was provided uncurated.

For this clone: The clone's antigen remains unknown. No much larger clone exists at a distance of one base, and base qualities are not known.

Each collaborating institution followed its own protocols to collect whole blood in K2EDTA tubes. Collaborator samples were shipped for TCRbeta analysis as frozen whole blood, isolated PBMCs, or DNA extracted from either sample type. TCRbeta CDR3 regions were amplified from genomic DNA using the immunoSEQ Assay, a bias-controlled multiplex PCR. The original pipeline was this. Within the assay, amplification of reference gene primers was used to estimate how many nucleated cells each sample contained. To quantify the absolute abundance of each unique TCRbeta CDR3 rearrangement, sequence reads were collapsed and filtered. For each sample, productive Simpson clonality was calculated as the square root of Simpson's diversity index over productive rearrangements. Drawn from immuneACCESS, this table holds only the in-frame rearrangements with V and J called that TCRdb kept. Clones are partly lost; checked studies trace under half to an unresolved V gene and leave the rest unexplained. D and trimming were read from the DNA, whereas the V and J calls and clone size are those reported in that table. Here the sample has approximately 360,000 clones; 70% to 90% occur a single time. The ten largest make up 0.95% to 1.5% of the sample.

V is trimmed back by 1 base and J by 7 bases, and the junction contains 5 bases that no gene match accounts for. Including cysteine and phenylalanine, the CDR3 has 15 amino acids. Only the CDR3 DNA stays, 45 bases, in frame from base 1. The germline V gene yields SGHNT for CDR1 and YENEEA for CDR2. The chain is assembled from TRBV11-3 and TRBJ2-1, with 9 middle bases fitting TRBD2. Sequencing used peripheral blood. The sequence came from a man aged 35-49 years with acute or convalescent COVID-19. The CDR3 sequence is CASSLVSGGVNEQFF. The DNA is TGTGCCAGCAGCTTAGTTAGCGGGGGTGTTAATGAGCAGTTCTTC.